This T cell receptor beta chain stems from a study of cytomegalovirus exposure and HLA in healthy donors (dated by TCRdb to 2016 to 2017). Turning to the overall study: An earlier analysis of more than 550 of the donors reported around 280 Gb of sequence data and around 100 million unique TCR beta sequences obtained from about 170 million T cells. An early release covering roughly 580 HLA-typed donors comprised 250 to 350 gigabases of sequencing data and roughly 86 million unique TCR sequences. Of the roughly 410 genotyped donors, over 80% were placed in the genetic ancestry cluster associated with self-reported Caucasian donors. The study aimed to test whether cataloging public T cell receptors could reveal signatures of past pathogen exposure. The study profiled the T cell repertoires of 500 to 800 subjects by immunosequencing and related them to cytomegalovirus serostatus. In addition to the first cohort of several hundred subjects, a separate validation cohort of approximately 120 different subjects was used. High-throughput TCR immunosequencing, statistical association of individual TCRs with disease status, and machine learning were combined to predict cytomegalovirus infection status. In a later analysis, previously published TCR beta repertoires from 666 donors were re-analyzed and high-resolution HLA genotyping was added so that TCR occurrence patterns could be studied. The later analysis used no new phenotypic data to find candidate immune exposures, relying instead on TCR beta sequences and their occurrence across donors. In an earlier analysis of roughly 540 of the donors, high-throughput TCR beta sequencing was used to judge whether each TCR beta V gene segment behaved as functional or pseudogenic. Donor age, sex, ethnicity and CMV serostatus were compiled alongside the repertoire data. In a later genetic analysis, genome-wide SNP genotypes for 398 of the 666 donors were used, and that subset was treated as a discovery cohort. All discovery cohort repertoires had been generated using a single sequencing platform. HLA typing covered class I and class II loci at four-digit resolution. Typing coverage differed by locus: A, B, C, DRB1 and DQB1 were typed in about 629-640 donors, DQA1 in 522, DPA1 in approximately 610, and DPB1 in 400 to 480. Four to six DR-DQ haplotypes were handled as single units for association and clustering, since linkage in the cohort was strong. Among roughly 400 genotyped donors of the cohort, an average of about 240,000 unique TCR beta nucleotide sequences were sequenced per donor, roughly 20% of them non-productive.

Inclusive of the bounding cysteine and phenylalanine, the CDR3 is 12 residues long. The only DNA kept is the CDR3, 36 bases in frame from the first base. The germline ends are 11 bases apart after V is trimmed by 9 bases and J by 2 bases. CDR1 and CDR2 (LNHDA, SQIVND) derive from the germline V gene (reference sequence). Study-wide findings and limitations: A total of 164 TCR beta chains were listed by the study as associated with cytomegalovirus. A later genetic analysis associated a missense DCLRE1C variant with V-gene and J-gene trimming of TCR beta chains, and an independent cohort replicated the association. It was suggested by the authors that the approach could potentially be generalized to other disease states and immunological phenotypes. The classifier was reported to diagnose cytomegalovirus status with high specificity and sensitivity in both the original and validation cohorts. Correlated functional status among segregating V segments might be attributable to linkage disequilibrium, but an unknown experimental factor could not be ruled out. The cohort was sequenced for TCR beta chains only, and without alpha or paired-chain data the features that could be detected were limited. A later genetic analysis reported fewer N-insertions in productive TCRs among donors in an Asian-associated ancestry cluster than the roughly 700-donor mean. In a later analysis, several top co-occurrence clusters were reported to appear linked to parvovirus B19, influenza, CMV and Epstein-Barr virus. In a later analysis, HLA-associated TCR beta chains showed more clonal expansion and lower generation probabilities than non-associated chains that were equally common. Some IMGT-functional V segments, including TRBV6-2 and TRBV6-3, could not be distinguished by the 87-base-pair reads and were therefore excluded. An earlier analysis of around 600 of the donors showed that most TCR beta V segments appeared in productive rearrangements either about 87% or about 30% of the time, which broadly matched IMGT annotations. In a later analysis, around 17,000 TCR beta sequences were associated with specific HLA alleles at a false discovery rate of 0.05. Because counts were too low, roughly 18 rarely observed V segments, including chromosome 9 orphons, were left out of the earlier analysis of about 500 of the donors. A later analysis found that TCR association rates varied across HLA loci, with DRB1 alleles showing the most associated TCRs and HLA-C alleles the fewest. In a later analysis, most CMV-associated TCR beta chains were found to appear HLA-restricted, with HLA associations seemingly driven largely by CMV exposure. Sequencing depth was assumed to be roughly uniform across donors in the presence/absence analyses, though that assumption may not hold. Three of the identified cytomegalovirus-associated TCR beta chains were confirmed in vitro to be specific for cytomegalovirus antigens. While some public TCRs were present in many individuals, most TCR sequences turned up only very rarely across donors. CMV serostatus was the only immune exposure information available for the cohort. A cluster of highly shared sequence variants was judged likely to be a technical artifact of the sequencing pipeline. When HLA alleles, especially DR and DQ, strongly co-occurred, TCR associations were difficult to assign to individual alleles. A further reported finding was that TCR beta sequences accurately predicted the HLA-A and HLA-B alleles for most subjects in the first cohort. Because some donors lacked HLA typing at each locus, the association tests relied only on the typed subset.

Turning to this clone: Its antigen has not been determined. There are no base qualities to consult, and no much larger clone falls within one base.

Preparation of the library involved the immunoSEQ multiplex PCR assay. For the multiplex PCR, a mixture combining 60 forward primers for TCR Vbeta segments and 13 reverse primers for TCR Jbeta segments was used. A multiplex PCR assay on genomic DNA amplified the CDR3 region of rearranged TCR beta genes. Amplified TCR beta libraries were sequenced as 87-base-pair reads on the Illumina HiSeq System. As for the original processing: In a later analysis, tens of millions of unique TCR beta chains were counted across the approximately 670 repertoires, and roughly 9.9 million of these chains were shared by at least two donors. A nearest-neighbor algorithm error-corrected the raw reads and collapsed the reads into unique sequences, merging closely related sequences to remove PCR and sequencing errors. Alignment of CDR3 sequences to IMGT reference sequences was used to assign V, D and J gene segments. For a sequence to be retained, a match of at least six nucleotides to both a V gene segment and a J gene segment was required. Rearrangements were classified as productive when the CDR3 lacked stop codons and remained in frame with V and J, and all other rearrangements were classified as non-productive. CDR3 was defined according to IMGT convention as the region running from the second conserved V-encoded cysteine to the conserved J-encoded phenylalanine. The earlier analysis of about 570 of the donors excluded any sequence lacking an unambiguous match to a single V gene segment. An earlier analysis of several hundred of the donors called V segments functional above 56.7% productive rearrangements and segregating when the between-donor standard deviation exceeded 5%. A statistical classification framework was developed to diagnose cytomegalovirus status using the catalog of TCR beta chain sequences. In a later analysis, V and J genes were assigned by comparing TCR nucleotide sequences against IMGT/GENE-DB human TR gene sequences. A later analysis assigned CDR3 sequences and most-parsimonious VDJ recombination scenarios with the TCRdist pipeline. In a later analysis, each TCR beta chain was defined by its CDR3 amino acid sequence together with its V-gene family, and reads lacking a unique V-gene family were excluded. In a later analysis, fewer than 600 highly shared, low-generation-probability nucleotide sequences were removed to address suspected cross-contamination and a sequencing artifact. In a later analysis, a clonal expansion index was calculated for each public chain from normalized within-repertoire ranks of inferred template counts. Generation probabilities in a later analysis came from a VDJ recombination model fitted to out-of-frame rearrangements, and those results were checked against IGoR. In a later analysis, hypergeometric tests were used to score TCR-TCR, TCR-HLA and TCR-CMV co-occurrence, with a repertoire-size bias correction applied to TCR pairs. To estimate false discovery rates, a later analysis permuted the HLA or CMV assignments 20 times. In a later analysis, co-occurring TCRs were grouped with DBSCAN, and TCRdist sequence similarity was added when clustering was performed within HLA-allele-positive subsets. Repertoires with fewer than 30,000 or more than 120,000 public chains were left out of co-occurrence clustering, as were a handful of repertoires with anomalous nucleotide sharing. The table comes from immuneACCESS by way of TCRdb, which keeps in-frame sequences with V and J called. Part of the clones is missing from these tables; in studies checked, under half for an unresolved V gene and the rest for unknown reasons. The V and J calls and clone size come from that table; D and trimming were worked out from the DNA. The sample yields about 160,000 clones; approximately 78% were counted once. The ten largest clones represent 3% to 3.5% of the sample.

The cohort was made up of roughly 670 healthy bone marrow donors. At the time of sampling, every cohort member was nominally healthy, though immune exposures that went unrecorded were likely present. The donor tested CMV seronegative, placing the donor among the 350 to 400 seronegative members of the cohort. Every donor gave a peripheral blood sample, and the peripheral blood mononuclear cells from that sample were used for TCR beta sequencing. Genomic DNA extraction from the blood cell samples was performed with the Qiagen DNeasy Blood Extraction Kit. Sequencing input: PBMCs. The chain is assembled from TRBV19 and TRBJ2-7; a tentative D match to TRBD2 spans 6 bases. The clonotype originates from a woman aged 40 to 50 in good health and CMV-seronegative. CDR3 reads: CASAAGPYEQYF. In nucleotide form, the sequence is TGTGCCAGCGCCGCGGGGCCCTACGAGCAGTACTTC. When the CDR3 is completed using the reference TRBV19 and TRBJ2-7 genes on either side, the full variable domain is DGGITQSPKYLFRKEGQNVTLSCEQNLNHDAMYWYRQDPGQGLRLIYYSQIVNDFQKGDIAEGYSVSREKKESFPLTVTSAQKNPTAFYLCASAAGPYEQYFGPGTRLTVT.